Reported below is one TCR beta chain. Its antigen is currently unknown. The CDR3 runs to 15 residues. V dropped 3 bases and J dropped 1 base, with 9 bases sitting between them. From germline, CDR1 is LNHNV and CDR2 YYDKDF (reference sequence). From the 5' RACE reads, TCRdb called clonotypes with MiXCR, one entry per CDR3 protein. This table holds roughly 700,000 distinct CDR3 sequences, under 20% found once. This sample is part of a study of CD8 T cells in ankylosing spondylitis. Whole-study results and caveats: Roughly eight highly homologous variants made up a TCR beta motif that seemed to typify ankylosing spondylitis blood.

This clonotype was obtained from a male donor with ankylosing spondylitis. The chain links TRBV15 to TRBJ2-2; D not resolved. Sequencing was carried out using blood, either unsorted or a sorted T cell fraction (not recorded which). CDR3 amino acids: CATSSQDLNTGELFF. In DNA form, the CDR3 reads TGTGCCACCAGCAGTCAGGACCTGAACACCGGGGAGCTGTTTTTT.